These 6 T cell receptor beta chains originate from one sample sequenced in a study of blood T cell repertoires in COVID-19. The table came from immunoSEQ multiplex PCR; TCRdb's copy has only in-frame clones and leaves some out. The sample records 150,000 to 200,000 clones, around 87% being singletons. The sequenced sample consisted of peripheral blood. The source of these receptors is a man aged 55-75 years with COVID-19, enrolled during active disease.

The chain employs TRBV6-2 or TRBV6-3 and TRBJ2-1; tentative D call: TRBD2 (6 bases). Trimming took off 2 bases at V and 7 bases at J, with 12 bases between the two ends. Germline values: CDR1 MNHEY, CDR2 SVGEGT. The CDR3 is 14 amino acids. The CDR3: CASSYLGSGNEQFF. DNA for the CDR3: TGTGCCAGCAGTTACCTCGGGAGTGGTAATGAGCAGTTCTTC.

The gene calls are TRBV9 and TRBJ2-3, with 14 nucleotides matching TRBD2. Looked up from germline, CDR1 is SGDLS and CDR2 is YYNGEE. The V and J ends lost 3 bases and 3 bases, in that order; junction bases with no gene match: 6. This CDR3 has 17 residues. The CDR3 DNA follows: TGTGCCAGCAGCGACCGAGGACTAGCGGGGGGAACAGATACGCAGTATTTT. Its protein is CASSDRGLAGGTDTQYF.

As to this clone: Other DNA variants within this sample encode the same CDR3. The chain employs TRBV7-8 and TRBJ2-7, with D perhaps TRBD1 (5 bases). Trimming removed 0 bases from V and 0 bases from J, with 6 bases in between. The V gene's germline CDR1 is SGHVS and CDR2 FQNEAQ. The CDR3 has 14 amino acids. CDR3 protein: CASSLATGSYEQYF. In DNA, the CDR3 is TGTGCCAGCAGCTTAGCAACAGGCTCCTACGAGCAGTACTTC.

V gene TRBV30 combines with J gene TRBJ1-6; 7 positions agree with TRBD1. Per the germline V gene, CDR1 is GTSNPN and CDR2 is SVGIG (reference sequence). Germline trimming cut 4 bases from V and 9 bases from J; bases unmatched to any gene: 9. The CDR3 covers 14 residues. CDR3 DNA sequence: TGTGCCTGGAAACCGGGACAGACGCTTTCACCCCTCCACTTT. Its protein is CAWKPGQTLSPLHF.

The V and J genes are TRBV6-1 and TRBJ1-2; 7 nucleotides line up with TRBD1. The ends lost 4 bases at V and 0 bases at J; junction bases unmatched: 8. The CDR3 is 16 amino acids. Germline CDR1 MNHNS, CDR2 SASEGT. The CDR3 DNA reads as TGTGCCAGCAGTGTATCCCGGGACAGACCTAACTATGGCTACACCTTC. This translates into CASSVSRDRPNYGYTF.

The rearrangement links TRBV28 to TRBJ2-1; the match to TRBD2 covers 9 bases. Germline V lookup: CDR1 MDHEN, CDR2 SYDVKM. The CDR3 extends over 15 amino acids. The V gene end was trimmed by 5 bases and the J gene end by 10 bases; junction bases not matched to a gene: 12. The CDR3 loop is CASSHPSGAVEEQFF. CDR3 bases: TGTGCCAGCAGTCACCCTAGCGGGGCGGTCGAGGAGCAGTTCTTC.